This T cell receptor beta chain was recovered during a study of cytomegalovirus exposure and HLA in healthy donors. About the research overall: Later analysis reported that the approximately 110 validation repertoires shared the platform of the roughly 710 first-cohort repertoires. Study outcomes and limitations: A few chains tied to CMV proved CMV antigen-specific in vitro.

TCRdb's table, derived via immunoSEQ multiplex PCR, lists solely in-frame clones and lacks some. The sample lists some 70,000 clones, approximately 97% seen once, with around 2.2% in the top ten. The donors were in the roughly 130-subject validation cohort, distinct from the roughly 700-subject first cohort. A word on this clone: Its antigen is currently unknown.

The sequence derives from a man younger than 35 in good health and CMV-seronegative. Sequencing input: PBMCs.

Here the CDR3 reads CASSLLSVLGGQETQYF. The CDR3 DNA reads as TGTGCCAGCAGCTTATTAAGCGTCTTGGGGGGACAAGAGACCCAGTACTTC. The chain joins TRBV11-2 to TRBJ2-5; TRBD2 might be the D (6 bases). Germline assignment: CDR1 SGHAT and CDR2 FQNNGV. The length of the CDR3 is 17 residues. Deletions cut 2 bases from V and 2 bases from J, with 18 bases between.